The entry below describes one T cell receptor (beta chain). V lost 6 bases and J lost 8; bases outside the gene matches: 12. This CDR3 region has 14 residues. From germline, CDR1 is SNHLY and CDR2 FYNNEI. These data come from a study of blood T cell repertoires in COVID-19. The data were produced by immunoSEQ multiplex PCR, yet TCRdb's version contains in-frame clones alone and is incomplete. The table includes roughly 59,000 clones, less than 80% detected once. This TCR came from a human donor in a cohort sampled during active COVID-19. The sequenced material came from peripheral blood. V and J are TRBV2 and TRBJ1-1; TRBD1 agrees at 7 bases. The CDR3 reads CASRDTGEISEAFF. In nucleotides, the CDR3 is TGTGCCAGCAGAGATACAGGGGAAATCTCCGAAGCTTTCTTT.